This T cell receptor beta chain comes out of a study of OX40 agonist ivuxolimab in advanced cancers. For the study at large: Each patient was given ivuxolimab into a vein every 2 weeks, at 0.01 to 10 mg/kg.

Clones were read by immunoSEQ multiplex PCR, and TCRdb kept only the in-frame ones, dropping some. The sample has roughly 90,000 clones, around 90% seen once. Any history of autoimmune disease or systemic immunosuppression disqualified patients. The sequence was collected from an adult with an advanced solid tumor such as melanoma, head and neck, liver or kidney cancer. Sequenced material: CD4+ or CD8+ T cells sorted from blood, taken in a trial of the OX40 agonist ivuxolimab.

DNA of the CDR3: TGTGCCAGCAGCCTCGGCCCTCAGAACACTGAAGCTTTCTTT. Encoded protein: CASSLGPQNTEAFF. The rearrangement uses TRBV7-2 and TRBJ1-1; D gene uncertain. V shed 5 bases and J shed 1 base, with 11 bases lying between them. Germline loops: CDR1 SGHTA, CDR2 FQGNSA. The CDR3 spans 14 residues. Full variable domain (remainder filled in from reference TRBV7-2 and TRBJ1-1): GAGVSQSPSNKVTEKGKDVELRCDPISGHTALYWYRQSLGQGLEFLIYFQGNSAPDKSGLPSDRFSAERTGGSVSTLTIQRTQQEDSAVYLCASSLGPQNTEAFFGQGTRLTVV.